The 9 T cell receptor beta chains presented below share a single source sample, sequenced in a study of molecular identifiers for immune sequencing clone quantification. TCRdb re-analysed the PCR reads in MiXCR, keeping a single row per CDR3 protein. Altogether more than 35,000 distinct CDR3 sequences are present, about a fifth being singletons, with the ten largest covering approximately 1.1%. Specimen: naive CD8+ T cells from blood, with Jurkat cell RNA spiked in. Described subset: FACS-sorted CD8+CD4-CCR7+CD45RA+ naive T cells. The origin of the receptors is a human donor in good health. Some libraries in this study had Jurkat cell RNA spiked in.

This clonotype was observed at least ten times. The rearrangement joins TRBV30 to TRBJ1-5; D is undetermined. With 0 bases removed from V and 2 bases from J, the gap between germline ends came to 11 bases. The CDR3 is 15 amino acids. Per germline, CDR1 GTSNPN and CDR2 SVGIG (reference sequence). CDR3 in amino acids: CAWSVRGPGNQPQHF. The CDR3 region has the DNA TGTGCCTGGAGTGTACGTGGGCCAGGCAATCAGCCCCAGCATTTT.

This clonotype was observed at least ten times. The chain couples TRBV27 to TRBJ2-7, with TRBD1 identical over 7 bases. The CDR3 loop spans 14 amino acids. CDR1 MNHEY and CDR2 SMNVEV come from the germline V gene (reference sequence). Trimming took 6 bases from V and 4 from J; bases not matched to a gene: 9. The CDR3 nucleotides are TGTGCCAGCAGCCAGAAAGGCAGGGGGTACGAGCAGTACTTC. It yields the protein CASSQKGRGYEQYF.

In this sample, this clonotype turned up many times. J is TRBJ2-1 and V is TRBV6-5; D gene unclear. Germline V lookup: CDR1 MNHEY, CDR2 SVGAGI. This CDR3 is 15 amino acids long. Trimming cost V 5 bases and J 7 bases, with 18 bases left between them. The CDR3 reads CASSRAPTTWNEQFF. The CDR3 DNA follows: TGTGCCAGCAGTAGGGCCCCCACTACGTGGAATGAGCAGTTCTTC.

This clonotype was counted ten times or more. The chain employs TRBV19 and TRBJ2-3; 10 nucleotides match TRBD2. Per the germline V gene, CDR1 is LNHDA and CDR2 is SQIVND (reference sequence). The CDR3 contains 16 residues. V lost 8 bases to trimming and J lost 2 bases; unmatched junction nucleotides: 10. For the CDR3, the DNA is TGTGCCAGTCTTCCAGCGGGAGGGCCGACCACAGATACGCAGTATTTT. This codes for CASLPAGGPTTDTQYF.

This clonotype was observed at least ten times. The V call is TRBV20-1, the J call TRBJ2-2; D unresolved. This CDR3 has 16 amino acids. CDR1 DFQATT and CDR2 SNEGSKA come from the germline V gene (reference sequence). Between the trimmed V and J ends, which lost 7 bases and 4 bases, there was a span of 22 bases. The CDR3 nucleotides are TGCAGTGGGGTACCGGTCCTCAGGTCTCCCACCGGGGAGCTGTTTTTT. It specifies CSGVPVLRSPTGELFF.

The sample holds many counts of this clonotype. The CDR3 DNA follows: TGTGCCAGCAGCACCGGGGGTAGTAATCAGCCCCAGCATTTT. This encodes CASSTGGSNQPQHF. The genes are TRBV7-9 and TRBJ1-5; TRBD1 is a possible D gene (5 bases). This CDR3 is built from 14 residues. The V end lost 5 bases, the J end lost 4 bases, and 12 bases lay between the germline ends. Germline lookup yields CDR1 SEHNR and CDR2 FQNEAQ (reference sequence). The whole variable domain, remainder taken from reference TRBV7-9 and TRBJ1-5, is DTGVSQNPRHKITKRGQNVTFRCDPISEHNRLYWYRQTLGQGPEFLTYFQNEAQLEKSRLLSDRFSAERPKGSFSTLEIQRTEQGDSAMYLCASSTGGSNQPQHFGDGTRLSIL.

The table lists this clonotype with many counts. The chain recombines TRBV29-1 with TRBJ2-7; 7 bases are a match to TRBD1. This CDR3 spans 13 amino acids. Germline CDR1 SQVTM, CDR2 ANQGSEA. The V and J ends lost 3 bases and 2 bases, in that order; junction bases with no gene match: 4. CDR3 nucleotides: TGCAGCGTTGAGGGGCAGGGGGCCTACGAGCAGTACTTC. It encodes CSVEGQGAYEQYF.

This clonotype was seen a handful of times. A read error may be the cause here, since a much bigger clone is one base away. This chain links TRBV9 with TRBJ2-3, with 14 bases aligning to TRBD2. CDR1 and CDR2 (germline): SGDLS, YYNGEE. The CDR3 sequence is 17 residues long. CDR3 nucleotides: TGTGCCAGCGGCGTAGGATCGGGGACTAGCGGGAGTGATACGCAGTATTTT. Encoded protein: CASGVGSGTSGSDTQYF.

Ten or more counts support this clonotype. This chain connects TRBV4-1 to TRBJ1-5; perhaps TRBD1 as D (6 bases). Germline assignment: CDR1 MGHRA and CDR2 YSYEKL. The CDR3 extends over 16 amino acids. V gave up 2 bases and J gave up 3 bases, with 14 bases separating them. CDR3 protein: CASSQYPGAINQPQHF. The DNA of the CDR3 is TGCGCCAGCAGCCAATACCCAGGGGCTATCAATCAGCCCCAGCATTTT.